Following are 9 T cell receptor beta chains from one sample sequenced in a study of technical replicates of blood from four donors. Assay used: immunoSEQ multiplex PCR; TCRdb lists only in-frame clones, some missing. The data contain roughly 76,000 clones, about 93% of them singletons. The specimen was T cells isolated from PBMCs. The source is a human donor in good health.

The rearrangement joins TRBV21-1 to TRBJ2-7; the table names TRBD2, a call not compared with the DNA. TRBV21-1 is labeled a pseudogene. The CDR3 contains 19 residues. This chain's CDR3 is CASSKALVSPSGNIYEQYF. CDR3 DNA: TGTGCCAGCAGCAAAGCCCTTGTCAGTCCTAGCGGGAATATCTACGAGCAGTACTTC.

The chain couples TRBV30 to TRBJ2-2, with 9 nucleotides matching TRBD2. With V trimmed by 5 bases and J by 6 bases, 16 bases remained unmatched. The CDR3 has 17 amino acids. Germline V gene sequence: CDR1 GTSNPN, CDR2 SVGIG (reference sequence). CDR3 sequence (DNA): TGTGCCTGGCTTTCCTTTGGACTAGCGTCCAAGGCCGGGGAGCTGTTTTTT. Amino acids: CAWLSFGLASKAGELFF. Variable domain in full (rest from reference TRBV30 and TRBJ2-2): SQTIHQWPATLVQPVGSPLSLECTVEGTSNPNLYWYRQAAGRGLQLLFYSVGIGQISSEVPQNLSASRPQDRQFILSSKKLLLSDSGFYLCAWLSFGLASKAGELFFGEGSRLTVL.

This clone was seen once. DNA for the CDR3: TGTGCCAGCAGCGTAGGAGGCAGTCCGGGGTACTACGAGCAGTACTTC. Translated: CASSVGGSPGYYEQYF. The gene calls are TRBV9 and TRBJ2-7, with D maybe TRBD2 (5 bases). The germline gives CDR1 SGDLS, CDR2 YYNGEE. The CDR3 loop spans 16 amino acids. V dropped 0 bases and J dropped 3 bases, with 16 bases sitting between them.

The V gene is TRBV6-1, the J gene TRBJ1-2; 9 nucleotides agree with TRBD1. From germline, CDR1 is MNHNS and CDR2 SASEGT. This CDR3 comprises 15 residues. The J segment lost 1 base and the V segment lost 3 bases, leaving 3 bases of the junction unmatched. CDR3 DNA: TGTGCCAGCAGTGAGGGGACAGGGTATAACTATGGCTACACCTTC. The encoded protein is CASSEGTGYNYGYTF.

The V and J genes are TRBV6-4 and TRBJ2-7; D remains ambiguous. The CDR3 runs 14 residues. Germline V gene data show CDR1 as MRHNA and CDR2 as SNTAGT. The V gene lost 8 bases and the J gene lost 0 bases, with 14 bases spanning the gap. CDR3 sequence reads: CASRDTDSSYEQYF. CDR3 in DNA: TGTGCCAGCCGAGACACTGATAGCTCCTACGAGCAGTACTTC.

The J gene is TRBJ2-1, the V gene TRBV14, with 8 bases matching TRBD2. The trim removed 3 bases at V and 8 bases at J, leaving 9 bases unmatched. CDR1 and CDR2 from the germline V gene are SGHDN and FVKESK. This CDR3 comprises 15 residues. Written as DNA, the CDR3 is TGTGCCAGCAGCCAGTCACTAGCGGTGAAGGATGAGCAGTTCTTC. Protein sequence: CASSQSLAVKDEQFF.

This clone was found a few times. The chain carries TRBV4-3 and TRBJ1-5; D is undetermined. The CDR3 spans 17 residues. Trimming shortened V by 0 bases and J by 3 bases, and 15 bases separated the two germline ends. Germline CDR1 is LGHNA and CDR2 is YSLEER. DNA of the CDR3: TGCGCCAGCAGCCAAGATAGAGGGATGGGGTCCAATCAGCCCCAGCATTTT. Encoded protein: CASSQDRGMGSNQPQHF.

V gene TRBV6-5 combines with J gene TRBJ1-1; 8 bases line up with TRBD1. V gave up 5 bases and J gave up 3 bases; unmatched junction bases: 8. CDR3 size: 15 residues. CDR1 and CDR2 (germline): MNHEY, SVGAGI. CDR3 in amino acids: CASSPWTGLYTEAFF. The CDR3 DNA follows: TGTGCCAGCAGTCCGTGGACAGGGCTTTACACTGAAGCTTTCTTT.

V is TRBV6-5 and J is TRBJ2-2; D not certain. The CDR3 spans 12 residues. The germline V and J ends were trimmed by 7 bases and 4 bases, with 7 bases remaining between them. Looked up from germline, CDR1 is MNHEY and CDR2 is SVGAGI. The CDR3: CASMRITGELFF. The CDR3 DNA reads TGTGCCAGCATGAGAATCACCGGGGAGCTGTTTTTT.